Following are 26 T cell receptor beta chains from one sample sequenced in a study of blood T cells in healthy people across ages (dated by TCRdb to between 2014 and 2017). Library generation was performed with 5' RACE. Data came from an Illumina HiSeq 2500. A second about 6 to 11 cycle PCR used a sample-barcoded 5' primer and a J-beta primer mix. TCRdb trimmed the raw reads at Q25, called clones with MiXCR and kept productive beta chains. Every distinct CDR3 protein forms one entry, paired with its most common genes and DNA. Here the sample has about 1.1 million distinct CDR3 sequences; around two fifths occur a single time. The biggest ten clones account for 10% to 15% of the sample. Material for sequencing was blood. The receptors here all came from a man between 18 and 29 years old in good health.

This clonotype was observed a few times. This could be a read error, since a much larger clone is one nucleotide away. V gene TRBV6-6 combines with J gene TRBJ2-3, with D unclear. Germline CDR1 and CDR2: MNHNY and SVGAGI (reference sequence). Between the trimmed V and J ends, which lost 7 bases and 10 bases, there was a span of 18 bases. The CDR3 is 13 amino acids. CDR3 in amino acids: CASTPYDGNAQYF. As DNA, the CDR3 is TGTGCCAGCACTCCCTATGATGGAAATGCGCAGTATTTT.

This clonotype was seen only a few times. The chain is built from TRBV5-5 and TRBJ1-1; D possibly corresponds to TRBD1 (5 bases). CDR1 and CDR2 (germline): SGHKS, YYEKEE (reference sequence). The CDR3 runs to 14 residues. The V end lost 1 base, the J end lost 6 bases, and 13 bases lay between the germline ends. CDR3 in amino acids: CASSLLGLGSEAFF. The CDR3 DNA follows: TGTGCCAGCAGCTTGCTGGGGCTTGGCTCTGAAGCTTTCTTT.

This clonotype was counted between two and nine times. The genes are TRBV4-3 and TRBJ1-1, with unresolved D. Trimming removed 4 bases at V and 3 bases at J, with 21 bases between. The CDR3 has 17 residues. Germline-derived CDR1 and CDR2 are LGHNA and YSLEER. The CDR3 DNA is TGCGCCAGCAGCCCCAACGTGAATCGGGGTACGGACACTGAAGCTTTCTTT. Protein sequence: CASSPNVNRGTDTEAFF.

The chain has TRBV5-1 and TRBJ1-1; D is unclear. Germline assignment: CDR1 SGHRS and CDR2 YFSETQ. The CDR3 spans 16 residues. The V gene lost 0 bases and the J gene lost 4 bases, with 16 bases spanning the gap. Written as DNA, the CDR3 is TGCGCCAGCAGCTTGGCCACGGCAGTAGATAGCACTGAAGCTTTCTTT. Its protein product is CASSLATAVDSTEAFF.

The chain joins TRBV30 to TRBJ2-7; the D is unclear. Trimming shortened V by 3 bases and J by 3 bases, and 6 bases separated the two germline ends. The germline CDR1 and CDR2 sequences are GTSNPN and SVGIG (reference sequence). The CDR3 covers 11 residues. The CDR3 sequence: CAWRAVYEQYF. CDR3 sequence (DNA): TGTGCCTGGAGGGCGGTCTACGAGCAGTACTTC. The whole variable domain, remainder taken from reference TRBV30 and TRBJ2-7, is SQTIHQWPATLVQPVGSPLSLECTVEGTSNPNLYWYRQAAGRGLQLLFYSVGIGQISSEVPQNLSASRPQDRQFILSSKKLLLSDSGFYLCAWRAVYEQYFGPGTRLTVT.

CDR3 in DNA: TGTGCCAGCAGTAACCCACGGGATCCCCAGCATTTT. Protein sequence: CASSNPRDPQHF. The V call is TRBV6-2 or TRBV6-3, the J call TRBJ1-5; unclear D gene. CDR3 length: 12 amino acids. V lost 5 bases to trimming and J lost 10 bases, with 12 bases between them. Per germline, CDR1 MNHEY and CDR2 SVGEGT.

The chain links TRBV9 to TRBJ2-5; tentatively, D is TRBD1 (6 bases). V dropped 5 bases and J dropped 11 bases, with 28 bases sitting between them. CDR3 length: 16 residues. The germline V gene has CDR1 SGDLS and CDR2 YYNGEE. This CDR3 is CASSVGPGQLYNEQYF. As DNA, the CDR3 is TGTGCCAGCAGTGTGGGGCCGGGACAACTATACAATGAGCAGTACTTC.

This clonotype has at least ten counts. J is TRBJ1-2 and V is TRBV6-5, with D perhaps TRBD1 (5 bases). V was trimmed by 2 bases and J by 5 bases, leaving 15 bases between them. In germline, CDR1 is MNHEY, CDR2 SVGAGI. The CDR3 is 15 amino acids. The CDR3, as DNA: TGTGCCAGCAGTTACAGGCTACAGGCCACATATGGCTACACCTTC. Its translation is CASSYRLQATYGYTF.

The chain couples TRBV4-3 to TRBJ2-1, with D perhaps matching TRBD2 (6 bases). The J call may be in error: the DNA end matches TRBJ2-7 better. The germline CDR1 and CDR2 sequences are LGHNA and YSLEER. The CDR3 covers 15 residues. The DNA for the CDR3 is TGCGCCAGCAGCCAAGAGGGACTTTCCTACAATGAGCAGTACTTC. Translated, it gives CASSQEGLSYNEQYF.

This clonotype was seen more than once but under ten times. This chain joins TRBV10-3 and TRBJ1-1, with TRBD1 matching 10 bases. The CDR3 covers 13 residues. The germline V gene encodes CDR1 ENHRY and CDR2 SYGVKD. V lost 6 bases to trimming and J lost 3 bases; unmatched junction nucleotides: 1. The CDR3 loop is CAIRGTGDTEAFF. DNA for the CDR3: TGTGCCATCAGGGGGACAGGGGACACTGAAGCTTTCTTT.

The chain is built from TRBV7-9 and TRBJ2-1, with TRBD1 identical over 9 bases. J was trimmed by 11 bases and V by 4 bases; bases with no gene match: 9. The length of the CDR3 is 14 residues. Germline V gives CDR1 SEHNR, CDR2 FQNEAQ (reference sequence). The CDR3 sequence: CASSSPGQGEQQFF. In DNA form, the CDR3 reads TGTGCCAGCAGCTCACCGGGACAGGGCGAACAGCAGTTCTTC.

This clonotype was counted a single time. J is TRBJ1-5 and V is TRBV4-3; D is perhaps TRBD1 (5 bases). Trimming pared 0 bases from V and 7 bases from J, leaving 10 bases between. CDR3 size: 14 residues. Per germline, CDR1 LGHNA and CDR2 YSLEER. DNA for the CDR3: TGCGCCAGCAGCCAAGAAAGTAAGGGGCAGCCCCAGCATTTT. Encoded protein: CASSQESKGQPQHF.

The chain couples TRBV7-9 to TRBJ1-2; D is uncertain. Trimming shortened V by 5 bases and J by 2 bases, and 12 bases separated the two germline ends. The CDR3 loop spans 14 amino acids. Germline values: CDR1 SEHNR, CDR2 FQNEAQ (reference sequence). CDR3 DNA: TGTGCCAGCAGCCTCATCGCCGCAAACTATGGCTACACCTTC. Protein sequence: CASSLIAANYGYTF. The whole variable domain, filled in from reference TRBV7-9 and TRBJ1-2, reads DTGVSQNPRHKITKRGQNVTFRCDPISEHNRLYWYRQTLGQGPEFLTYFQNEAQLEKSRLLSDRFSAERPKGSFSTLEIQRTEQGDSAMYLCASSLIAANYGYTFGSGTRLTVV.

DNA for the CDR3: TGCGCCAGCAGCTTGGTGACAGGGGGAGGCACAGATACGCAGTATTTT. It encodes CASSLVTGGGTDTQYF. V gene TRBV5-1 combines with J gene TRBJ2-3; 9 bases map to TRBD1. The CDR3 contains 16 residues. J was trimmed by 1 base and V by 0 bases; bases with no gene match: 3. From germline, CDR1 is SGHRS and CDR2 YFSETQ.

The V gene is TRBV6-1, the J gene TRBJ1-1; 7 bases match TRBD1. The V gene end was trimmed by 7 bases and the J gene end by 0 bases; junction bases not matched to a gene: 14. The CDR3 extends over 17 amino acids. The V gene's germline CDR1 is MNHNS and CDR2 SASEGT. The CDR3 DNA reads as TGTGCCAGCAAGCGGGACAGAAGCCCCCAAATGAACACTGAAGCTTTCTTT. The encoded protein is CASKRDRSPQMNTEAFF.

With respect to this clonotype: This clone may be a read error of a much larger clone one base away. This chain links TRBV12-3 or TRBV12-4 with TRBJ2-3, with TRBD1 as a possible D gene (5 bases). This CDR3 region has 12 residues. The CDR3 DNA sequence: TGTGCCAGCATCAGGGCCACAGAGACGCAGTATTTT. As protein: CASIRATETQYF.

The table lists this clonotype with many counts. The genes are TRBV29-1 and TRBJ2-7, with D perhaps matching TRBD1 (6 bases). The CDR3 is 13 residues long. V was shortened by 3 bases and J by 1 base, with 10 bases between the two germline ends. Germline lookup yields CDR1 SQVTM and CDR2 ANQGSEA. The chain's CDR3 is CSVEDRMSYEQYF. DNA of the CDR3: TGCAGCGTTGAGGACAGAATGTCCTACGAGCAGTACTTC.

There are a few counts of this clonotype. The rearrangement links TRBV19 to TRBJ2-5; 8 nucleotides line up with TRBD2. There are 15 residues in the CDR3. CDR1 is LNHDA and CDR2 is SQIVND in the germline V gene (reference sequence). The V segment lost 6 bases and the J segment 1 base; nucleotides outside the gene matches: 7. CDR3 residues: CASSGRGTTQETQYF. The CDR3 coding sequence is TGTGCCAGTAGCGGGAGGGGGACCACCCAAGAGACCCAGTACTTC.

The chain joins TRBV6-2 or TRBV6-3 to TRBJ2-1, with TRBD2 matching over 7 bases. Trimming at V came to 6 bases and at J to 12 bases, leaving 11 bases not matched to a gene. The CDR3 consists of 13 residues. Germline values: CDR1 MNHEY, CDR2 SVGEGT. In DNA form, the CDR3 reads TGTGCCAGCAGATCTAGTGGGGGGGAGGGGCAGTTCTTC. It yields the protein CASRSSGGEGQFF.

This clonotype came up once. The rearrangement links TRBV14 to TRBJ2-7; a weak D match, TRBD1 (5 bases). Germline V lookup: CDR1 SGHDN, CDR2 FVKESK. This CDR3 region has 17 residues. Trimming took off 4 bases at V and 10 bases at J, with 29 bases between the two ends. Written as DNA, the CDR3 is TGTGCCAGCAGCCTGAGCTATGACAGAGTGACCACAGAGGCCCAGTACTTC. As protein: CASSLSYDRVTTEAQYF.

This chain joins TRBV12-3 or TRBV12-4 and TRBJ1-2, with D perhaps TRBD1 (5 bases). V was clipped by 3 bases and J by 9 bases, with 14 bases between them. The CDR3 is made up of 13 amino acids. The CDR3 DNA is TGTGCCAGCAGTTTTAGCCAGGGAGGAAGCTACACCTTC. Translated, it gives CASSFSQGGSYTF.

The genes are TRBV7-2 and TRBJ2-3, with D possibly matching TRBD1 (5 bases). Trimming pared 5 bases from V and 0 bases from J, leaving 12 bases between. CDR3 length: 15 residues. Germline V gene lookup returns CDR1 SGHTA and CDR2 FQGNSA. CDR3 amino acids: CASSLGHYSTDTQYF. The CDR3 coding sequence is TGTGCCAGCAGCCTCGGACACTATAGCACAGATACGCAGTATTTT. Drawing the rest from reference TRBV7-2 and TRBJ2-3, the complete variable domain is GAGVSQSPSNKVTEKGKDVELRCDPISGHTALYWYRQSLGQGLEFLIYFQGNSAPDKSGLPSDRFSAERTGGSVSTLTIQRTQQEDSAVYLCASSLGHYSTDTQYFGPGTRLTVL.

The chain carries TRBV9 and TRBJ2-3, with 7 bases fitting TRBD2. Per germline, CDR1 SGDLS and CDR2 YYNGEE. With 1 base clipped from V and 5 bases from J, the junction kept 7 bases outside the gene matches. This CDR3 has 15 amino acids. CDR3 protein: CASSVSGAPGDTQYF. In DNA, the CDR3 is TGTGCCAGCAGCGTAAGCGGGGCCCCGGGAGATACGCAGTATTTT.

This clonotype turned up a few times. This chain links TRBV11-1 with TRBJ1-1; 9 bases agree with TRBD1. Germline values: CDR1 SGHAT, CDR2 FQDESV (reference sequence). V shed 5 bases, J shed 6 bases, and the junction held 4 bases outside the gene matches. The CDR3 is 13 amino acids. The CDR3 DNA follows: TGTGCCAGCAGCAGGGACAGGGAGGCTGAAGCTTTCTTT. Translating gives CASSRDREAEAFF.

The rearrangement joins TRBV18 to TRBJ2-4, with TRBD1 matching over 10 bases. The J call may be wrong; the DNA end is better matched by TRBJ2-5. Germline V gene lookup returns CDR1 KGHSH and CDR2 LQKENI. The CDR3 sequence is 17 residues long. CDR3 amino acids: CASSPVRDRGILETQYF. Here the CDR3 DNA reads TGTGCCAGCTCACCTGTTCGGGACAGGGGTATTTTGGAGACCCAGTACTTC.

The chain has TRBV2 and TRBJ1-4; D unclear. Trimming cost V 7 bases and J 5 bases, with 17 bases left between them. The germline V gene has CDR1 SNHLY and CDR2 FYNNEI. The CDR3 runs 15 residues. As DNA, the CDR3 is TGTGCCAGCACCGAATTGGGCAGTCCGAATGAAAAACTGTTTTTT. Its translation: CASTELGSPNEKLFF.